The 28 T cell receptor beta chains in this list originate from one sample, sequenced in a study of blood T cell repertoires in COVID-19. Some clones are missing from TCRdb's copy, which holds only in-frame ones; the method was immunoSEQ multiplex PCR. The data hold under 250,000 clones, with approximately 82% observed a single time. The sequenced material came from peripheral blood. Receptor source: a woman aged 18-29 years with acute or convalescent COVID-19.

The rearrangement links TRBV29-1 to TRBJ2-3, with 9 bases identical to TRBD2. Germline V lookup: CDR1 SQVTM, CDR2 ANQGSEA. Unmatched junction bases numbered 8, after V lost 4 bases and J lost 6 bases. The CDR3 length is 14 residues. This CDR3 is CSVAAGGGADTQYF. Here the CDR3 DNA reads TGCAGCGTTGCGGCGGGAGGGGGGGCGGATACGCAGTATTTT.

CDR3 region: CASSEIAGSTGEAFF. In DNA, the CDR3 is TGTGCCAGCAGTGAAATTGCAGGGTCCACCGGTGAAGCTTTCTTT. The gene calls are TRBV2 and TRBJ1-1, with D perhaps TRBD1 (5 bases). Germline V gene data show CDR1 as SNHLY and CDR2 as FYNNEI. V shed 2 bases and J shed 7 bases, with 17 bases lying between them. The length of the CDR3 is 15 residues.

The CDR3: CASSLLRENTEAFF. DNA for the CDR3: TGTGCCAGCAGTTTGTTACGAGAGAACACTGAAGCTTTCTTT. This rearrangement joins TRBV6-5 to TRBJ1-1; the D is unclear. Between the trimmed V and J ends, which lost 4 bases and 1 base, there was a span of 10 bases. The CDR3 loop spans 14 amino acids. Per the germline V gene, CDR1 is MNHEY and CDR2 is SVGAGI.

V and J are TRBV7-9 and TRBJ2-1; TRBD2 aligns across 16 bases. Unmatched junction bases numbered 8, after V lost 3 bases and J lost 6 bases. The length of the CDR3 is 18 residues. The germline V gene has CDR1 SEHNR and CDR2 FQNEAQ (reference sequence). In DNA, the CDR3 is TGTGCCAGCAGCTTTCCCGGGACTAGCGGGAGGGCCCCCAATGAGCAGTTCTTC. Amino acids: CASSFPGTSGRAPNEQFF.

This rearrangement joins TRBV29-1 to TRBJ2-7; D is uncertain. The germline CDR1 and CDR2 sequences are SQVTM and ANQGSEA. The length of the CDR3 is 12 residues. Trimming cost V 5 bases and J 2 bases, with 10 bases left between them. CDR3 region: CSVSGTTYEQYF. The CDR3 nucleotides read TGCAGCGTTTCTGGCACAACCTACGAGCAGTACTTC.

This sequence joins TRBV5-4 and TRBJ2-1; D call uncertain. The V gene's germline CDR1 is SGHNT and CDR2 YYREEE (reference sequence). The V end lost 0 bases, the J end lost 5 bases, and 15 bases lay between the germline ends. The CDR3 length is 16 residues. The CDR3 spells CASSLGSRVADNEQFF. CDR3 DNA: TGTGCCAGCAGCTTGGGGTCCCGGGTAGCCGACAATGAGCAGTTCTTC. Filled out from reference TRBV5-4 and TRBJ2-1, the complete variable domain reads ETGVTQSPTHLIKTRGQQVTLRCSSQSGHNTVSWYQQALGQGPQFIFQYYREEENGRGNFPPRFSGLQFPNYSSELNVNALELDDSALYLCASSLGSRVADNEQFFGPGTRLTVL.

The rearrangement links TRBV13 to TRBJ2-7; 8 nucleotides align to TRBD2. V lost 5 bases and J lost 0; bases outside the gene matches: 6. The CDR3 is made up of 15 amino acids. Germline CDR1 and CDR2: PRHDT and FYEKMQ (reference sequence). The DNA for the CDR3 is TGTGCCAGCAGCGAAAGCGGGGGCAGCTCCTACGAGCAGTACTTC. This translates into CASSESGGSSYEQYF. Together with reference TRBV13 and TRBJ2-7, the CDR3 gives the full variable domain: AAGVIQSPRHLIKEKRETATLKCYPIPRHDTVYWYQQGPGQDPQFLISFYEKMQSDKGSIPDRFSAQQFSDYHSELNMSSLELGDSALYFCASSESGGSSYEQYFGPGTRLTVT.

The V and J genes are TRBV11-2 and TRBJ2-3; D perhaps matches TRBD2 (6 bases). Germline V CDR1 and CDR2: SGHAT, FQNNGV. This CDR3 has 13 amino acids. V shed 5 bases and J shed 4 bases, with 10 bases lying between them. CDR3 DNA sequence: TGTGCCAGCAGCCGGGGCGGGGCAGATACGCAGTATTTT. It is translated as CASSRGGADTQYF.

V and J are TRBV4-1 and TRBJ2-7, with 7 nucleotides matching TRBD2. V dropped 6 bases and J dropped 2; count of bases not matched to a gene: 13. Germline CDR1 is MGHRA and CDR2 is YSYEKL. This CDR3 comprises 16 residues. The CDR3 here is CASSQLAPSGAYEQYF. The CDR3 bases are TGCGCCAGCAGTCAGCTGGCACCTAGCGGAGCCTACGAGCAGTACTTC.

The chain employs TRBV5-8 and TRBJ2-7; tentative D call: TRBD2 (6 bases). The V gene's germline CDR1 is SGHTS and CDR2 YDEGEE. This CDR3 comprises 14 residues. V lost 2 bases and J lost 1, with 10 bases in between. CDR3 bases: TGTGCCAGCAGCTTTCCGGGACTTTCCTACGAGCAGTACTTC. Encoded protein: CASSFPGLSYEQYF.

This chain uses TRBV28 with TRBJ1-2, with no clear D. Germline V gene lookup returns CDR1 MDHEN and CDR2 SYDVKM. The CDR3 covers 14 residues. V lost 1 base and J lost 4, with 10 bases in between. CDR3 DNA: TGTGCCAGCAGTTTATCCCCCGAGGGCTATGGCTACACCTTC. It codes for CASSLSPEGYGYTF.

The rearrangement links TRBV27 to TRBJ1-3, with 7 bases lining up with TRBD1. CDR1 MNHEY and CDR2 SMNVEV come from the germline V gene (reference sequence). J lost 0 bases, V lost 3 bases, and 14 bases had no gene match. The CDR3 totals 19 residues. This CDR3 is CASSFFPPGGRNSGNTIYF. Here the CDR3 DNA reads TGTGCCAGCAGTTTTTTCCCTCCAGGGGGTCGTAACTCTGGAAACACCATATATTTT.

CDR3 protein: CAWSVLRTGNSWDTQYF. The CDR3 DNA reads TGTGCCTGGAGTGTACTTAGGACCGGGAACTCATGGGATACGCAGTATTTT. The chain links TRBV30 to TRBJ2-3; tentative D call: TRBD2 (5 bases). Trimming removed 0 bases from V and 6 bases from J, with 22 bases in between. Germline V CDR1 and CDR2: GTSNPN, SVGIG (reference sequence). The CDR3 spans 17 residues.

The rearrangement joins TRBV28 to TRBJ1-6; 7 nucleotides line up with TRBD1. The trim removed 4 bases at V and 0 bases at J, leaving 3 bases unmatched. The CDR3 sequence is 16 residues long. From germline, CDR1 is MDHEN and CDR2 SYDVKM. This CDR3 reads CASSWGQSSYNSPLHF. The CDR3 DNA is TGTGCCAGCAGTTGGGGACAGAGCTCCTATAATTCACCCCTCCACTTT. The entire variable domain, with the rest obtained from reference TRBV28 and TRBJ1-6, is as follows: DVKVTQSSRYLVKRTGEKVFLECVQDMDHENMFWYRQDPGLGLRLIYFSYDVKMKEKGDIPEGYSVSREKKERFSLILESASTNQTSMYLCASSWGQSSYNSPLHFGNGTRLTVT.

A word on this clone: Other DNA sequences in this sample translate to the same CDR3. The rearrangement links TRBV18 to TRBJ1-5; 9 bases are a match to TRBD1. The CDR3 covers 15 residues. V was clipped by 0 bases and J by 7 bases; unmatched bases: 4. Germline CDR1 and CDR2: KGHSH and LQKENI. CDR3 coding DNA: TGTGCCAGCTCACCACCGGGACAGGGAGGGCAGCCCCAGCATTTT. Amino acids: CASSPPGQGGQPQHF.

With respect to this clone: The sample holds other DNA sequences that translate to the same CDR3. The gene calls are TRBV4-3 and TRBJ1-3; D remains unclear. The V gene's germline CDR1 is LGHNA and CDR2 YSLEER. The CDR3 totals 14 residues. The V end was cut by 0 bases, the J end by 4 bases, with 7 bases between. CDR3 protein: CASSQDLVGNTIYF. The CDR3 bases are TGCGCCAGCAGCCAAGATCTCGTAGGAAACACCATATATTTT.

CDR3 residues: CASSSAQVSYEQYF. CDR3 bases: TGTGCCAGCAGTTCGGCCCAGGTATCCTACGAGCAGTACTTC. The chain uses TRBV27 and TRBJ2-7; D gene uncertain. The CDR3 length is 14 residues. The germline V gene has CDR1 MNHEY and CDR2 SMNVEV (reference sequence). Trimming took off 4 bases at V and 1 base at J, with 11 bases between the two ends.

The V gene is TRBV4-3, the J gene TRBJ2-2; 8 bases align to TRBD2. The CDR3 sequence is 16 residues long. CDR1 and CDR2 (germline): LGHNA, YSLEER. V lost 0 bases, J lost 4 bases, and 4 bases stayed unmatched. Here the CDR3 reads CASSQDLRGGTGELFF. DNA for the CDR3: TGCGCCAGCAGCCAAGATCTTCGGGGGGGCACCGGGGAGCTGTTTTTT.

This clone was counted between two and nine times. The junction differs from germline at one of its ends, possibly a read error. The rearrangement links TRBV4-3 to TRBJ1-2; tentative D call: TRBD1 (6 bases). The CDR3 loop spans 15 amino acids. In germline, CDR1 is LGHNA, CDR2 YSLEER. Written as DNA, the CDR3 is TGCGCCAGCAGCCAAGACCGCACAGGGTACTACGGCTACACCTTC. It codes for CASSQDRTGYYGYTF.

The V gene is TRBV28, the J gene TRBJ1-1; D perhaps matches TRBD1 (5 bases). Per the germline V gene, CDR1 is MDHEN and CDR2 is SYDVKM. The CDR3 runs 14 residues. Trimming took off 7 bases at V and 4 bases at J, with 16 bases between the two ends. CDR3 DNA sequence: TGTGCCAGCACCCTACAGTCCGGGGGCACTGAAGCTTTCTTT. Its translation is CASTLQSGGTEAFF.

The chain is built from TRBV19 and TRBJ1-2, with 9 bases matching TRBD1. This CDR3 has 12 residues. Trimming took 7 bases from V and 6 from J; bases not matched to a gene: 3. CDR1 and CDR2 from the germline V gene are LNHDA and SQIVND (reference sequence). The CDR3 spells CASTTGGDGYTF. The CDR3 bases are TGTGCCAGTACTACAGGGGGCGATGGCTACACCTTC.

This clone appeared once. V is TRBV18 and J is TRBJ1-2; 8 bases agree with TRBD1. The ends lost 3 bases at V and 8 bases at J; junction bases unmatched: 5. Germline CDR1 KGHSH, CDR2 LQKENI. This CDR3 region has 13 residues. CDR3 DNA sequence: TGTGCCAGCTCACCGGACAGGGCGGGGGGCTACACCTTC. Translating it yields CASSPDRAGGYTF.

V usage is TRBV4-3 and J usage is TRBJ2-7, with D possibly being TRBD2 (5 bases). In germline, CDR1 is LGHNA, CDR2 YSLEER. The CDR3 has 15 amino acids. The germline V and J ends were trimmed by 0 bases and 4 bases, with 13 bases remaining between them. The CDR3 bases are TGCGCCAGCAGCCAAGATTTACTAGAGGGATACGAGCAGTACTTC. Amino acid sequence: CASSQDLLEGYEQYF.

This chain uses TRBV6-5 with TRBJ1-5; 8 bases are shared with TRBD1. This CDR3 has 16 amino acids. Germline CDR1 is MNHEY and CDR2 is SVGAGI. The ends lost 3 bases at V and 3 bases at J; junction bases unmatched: 7. The CDR3 here is CASSYPGQEPNQPQHF. CDR3 nucleotide sequence: TGTGCCAGCAGTTATCCGGGACAGGAACCCAATCAGCCCCAGCATTTT.

V gene TRBV2 combines with J gene TRBJ2-1; D is undetermined. The CDR3 has 15 residues. Trimming removed 1 base at V and 9 bases at J, with 16 bases between. Germline-derived CDR1 and CDR2 are SNHLY and FYNNEI. CDR3 residues: CASSEETPTRSEQFF. CDR3 coding DNA: TGTGCCAGCAGTGAAGAAACCCCGACACGAAGTGAGCAGTTCTTC.

V and J are TRBV5-6 and TRBJ2-2; tentative D call: TRBD2 (5 bases). CDR1 and CDR2 from the germline V gene are SGHDT and YYEEEE. The germline V and J ends were trimmed by 1 base and 4 bases, with 14 bases remaining between them. This CDR3 is built from 16 residues. CDR3: CASSLFAGMGTGELFF. In DNA form, the CDR3 reads TGTGCCAGCAGCTTGTTTGCCGGGATGGGCACCGGGGAGCTGTTTTTT.

V usage is TRBV7-2 and J usage is TRBJ2-7, with D maybe TRBD2 (5 bases). The CDR3 extends over 14 amino acids. Between the trimmed V and J ends, which lost 0 bases and 3 bases, there was a span of 9 bases. In germline, CDR1 is SGHTA, CDR2 FQGNSA. CDR3 loop: CASSLAPGNYEQYF. CDR3 sequence (DNA): TGTGCCAGCAGCTTAGCCCCGGGGAACTACGAGCAGTACTTC.

This clone was observed once. The chain recombines TRBV30 with TRBJ2-5; D might be TRBD1 (5 bases). Looked up from germline, CDR1 is GTSNPN and CDR2 is SVGIG (reference sequence). The CDR3 is 13 residues long. V lost 2 bases to trimming and J lost 3 bases, with 10 bases between them. For the CDR3, the DNA is TGTGCCTGGAGTAGACAGTTAAAAGAGACCCAGTACTTC. This gives the protein CAWSRQLKETQYF.